This TCR beta chain was retrieved from a study of T cell clones after liver transplantation. Study context: Three of the eight recipients were HCV-positive; the rest had non-autoimmune, non-viral transplant indications. Subjects received no induction therapy and standard immunosuppression until randomization at 12-24 months post-transplant.

Trimming stripped 4 bases from V and 2 bases from J, with 12 bases between. The CDR3 loop spans 15 amino acids. Germline values: CDR1 MNHNS, CDR2 SASEGT. Sequencing used immunoSEQ multiplex PCR; TCRdb keeps in-frame clones, though not all of them. There are 68,000 or so clones in the sample; 90% to 95% occur only once, and 0.75% to 1% lies in the top ten. This receptor was identified in a human patient who received a liver transplant. Some T cells may originate from the graft donor. V gene TRBV6-1 combines with J gene TRBJ1-5; TRBD1 is a possible D gene (5 bases). The sample in question was CD4+ T cells from blood, obtained approximately 25 months after liver transplant. CDR3 coding DNA: TGTGCCAGCAGTGGGCACATGACAGGCAATCAGCCCCAGCATTTT. Translating it yields CASSGHMTGNQPQHF.